These T cell receptor beta chains were read from a single sample in a study of beta chain features in type 1 diabetes. Assay used: immunoSEQ multiplex PCR; TCRdb lists only in-frame clones, some missing. The sample has about 400,000 clones, around 12% seen once. What was sequenced was naive CD4+ T cells from blood. The origin of the receptors is a woman aged 18-30 years with type 1 diabetes. The CDR3 runs from the conserved cysteine through the conserved F or W. The order of the fields is J gene, V gene, clone size, D gene, CDR3 length, CDR3 DNA, CDR3 protein. The D gene is left open where the match is weak. Rows give clone size only sometimes, using once, few, many, or a class for an expanded clone.

j_call: TRBJ2-3
v_call: TRBV29-1
clone_size: few
d_call: TRBD2
cdr3_length: 13
cdr3_nt: TGCAGCCACACGGGGGGTGCCACAGATACGCAGTATTTT
cdr3_aa: CSHTGGATDTQYF

j_call: TRBJ2-2
v_call: TRBV5-4
clone_size: NA
d_call: TRBD1
cdr3_length: 16
cdr3_nt: TGTGCCAGCAGCTCGGGACAGCATACTCGCACCGGGGAGCTGTTTTTT
cdr3_aa: CASSSGQHTRTGELFF

j_call: TRBJ2-6
v_call: TRBV7-9
clone_size: NA
d_call: NA
cdr3_length: 18
cdr3_nt: TGTGCCAGCAGCCCGGACAGAGTGTATTCCTCTGGGGCCAACGTCCTGACTTTC
cdr3_aa: CASSPDRVYSSGANVLTF

j_call: TRBJ2-1
v_call: TRBV4-3
clone_size: NA
d_call: TRBD2
cdr3_length: 15
cdr3_nt: TGCGCCAGCAGCCAGACTAGCGGGAGTTACAATGAGCAGTTCTTC
cdr3_aa: CASSQTSGSYNEQFF

j_call: TRBJ2-1
v_call: TRBV30
clone_size: few
d_call: NA
cdr3_length: 14
cdr3_nt: TGTGCCTGGACTGTGGGGGCGGTGGGCAATGAGCAGTTCTTC
cdr3_aa: CAWTVGAVGNEQFF

j_call: TRBJ2-7
v_call: TRBV14
clone_size: few
d_call: NA
cdr3_length: 15
cdr3_nt: TGTGCCAGCAGCCCAAAGGCGGCGGGGGCGTACGAGCAGTACTTC
cdr3_aa: CASSPKAAGAYEQYF

j_call: TRBJ1-2
v_call: TRBV7-9
clone_size: few
d_call: NA
cdr3_length: 14
cdr3_nt: TGTGCCAGCAGCCAAGTCCGGGGGATTCATGGCTACACCTTC
cdr3_aa: CASSQVRGIHGYTF

j_call: TRBJ2-2
v_call: TRBV21-1
clone_size: NA
d_call: NA
cdr3_length: 17
cdr3_nt: TGTGCCAGCAGCCCCCGTGAGAGGGGAGGCCCCACCGGGGAGCTGTTTTTT
cdr3_aa: CASSPRERGGPTGELFF

j_call: TRBJ1-5
v_call: TRBV12-5
clone_size: few
d_call: NA
cdr3_length: 13
cdr3_nt: TGTGCTAGTGGCCTTGGCCCAAATCAGCCCCAGCATTTT
cdr3_aa: CASGLGPNQPQHF

j_call: TRBJ2-7
v_call: TRBV5-6
clone_size: NA
d_call: TRBD1
cdr3_length: 15
cdr3_nt: TGTGCCAGCAGCAGCCAGCAGGGGGCCGTGGGCGAGCAGTACTTC
cdr3_aa: CASSSQQGAVGEQYF

j_call: TRBJ1-4
v_call: TRBV6-5
clone_size: few
d_call: TRBD1
cdr3_length: 11
cdr3_nt: TGTGCCACTGCGGACAGGGGAAAACTGTTTTTT
cdr3_aa: CATADRGKLFF

j_call: TRBJ1-1
v_call: TRBV7-9
clone_size: NA
d_call: TRBD1
cdr3_length: 14
cdr3_nt: TGTGCCAGCAGGCCCTTACAGGGGGACACTGAAGCTTTCTTT
cdr3_aa: CASRPLQGDTEAFF

j_call: TRBJ2-7
v_call: TRBV7-9
clone_size: NA
d_call: NA
cdr3_length: 15
cdr3_nt: TGTGCCAGCAGCTCCTATCCGGGAGTAGGCTACGAGCAGTACTTC
cdr3_aa: CASSSYPGVGYEQYF

j_call: TRBJ2-1
v_call: TRBV30
clone_size: few
d_call: TRBD2
cdr3_length: 13
cdr3_nt: TGTGCCTGCCTCCTAGCGGTGGGGCTTGGGCAGTTCTTC
cdr3_aa: CACLLAVGLGQFF

j_call: TRBJ1-5
v_call: TRBV7-2
clone_size: NA
d_call: NA
cdr3_length: 14
cdr3_nt: TGTGCCAGCAGCCCTACAGGGTTCGGGCAGCCCCAGCATTTT
cdr3_aa: CASSPTGFGQPQHF

j_call: TRBJ1-2
v_call: TRBV14
clone_size: NA
d_call: NA
cdr3_length: 12
cdr3_nt: TGTGCCAGCAGCGCGCTGGGGCCCGGCTACACCTTC
cdr3_aa: CASSALGPGYTF

j_call: TRBJ2-7
v_call: TRBV28
clone_size: few
d_call: NA
cdr3_length: 13
cdr3_nt: TGTGCCAGCTCAAGGGGGAGCTCCTACGAGCAGTACTTC
cdr3_aa: CASSRGSSYEQYF

j_call: TRBJ1-1
v_call: TRBV7-9
clone_size: NA
d_call: NA
cdr3_length: 13
cdr3_nt: TGTGCCAGCAGCCCGGGGACACGCACTGAAGCTTTCTTT
cdr3_aa: CASSPGTRTEAFF

j_call: TRBJ2-3
v_call: TRBV28
clone_size: NA
d_call: NA
cdr3_length: 14
cdr3_nt: TGTGCCAGCAGTTTGAACTATCTCACAGATACGCAGTATTTT
cdr3_aa: CASSLNYLTDTQYF